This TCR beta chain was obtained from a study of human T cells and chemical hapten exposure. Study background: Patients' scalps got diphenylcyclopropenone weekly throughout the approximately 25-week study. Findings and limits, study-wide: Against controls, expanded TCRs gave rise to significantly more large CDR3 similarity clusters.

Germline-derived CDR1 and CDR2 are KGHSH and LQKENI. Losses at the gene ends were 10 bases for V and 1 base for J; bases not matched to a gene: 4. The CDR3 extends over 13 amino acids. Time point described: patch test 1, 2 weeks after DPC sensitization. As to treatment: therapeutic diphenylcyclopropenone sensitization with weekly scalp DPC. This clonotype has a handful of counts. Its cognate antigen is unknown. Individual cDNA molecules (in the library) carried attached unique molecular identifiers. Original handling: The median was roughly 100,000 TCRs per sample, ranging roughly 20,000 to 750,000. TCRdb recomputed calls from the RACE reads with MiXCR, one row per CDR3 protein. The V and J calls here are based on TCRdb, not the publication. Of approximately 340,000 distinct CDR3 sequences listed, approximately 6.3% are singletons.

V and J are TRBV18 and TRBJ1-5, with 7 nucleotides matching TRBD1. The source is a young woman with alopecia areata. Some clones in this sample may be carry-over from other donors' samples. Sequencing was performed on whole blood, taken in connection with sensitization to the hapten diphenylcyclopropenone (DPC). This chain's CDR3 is CATRTGSNQPQHF. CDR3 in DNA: TGTGCCACTCGGACAGGAAGCAATCAGCCCCAGCATTTT.